This entry lists 4 T cell receptor beta chains sequenced from one sample in a study of blood T cell repertoires in COVID-19. TCRdb's table, derived via immunoSEQ multiplex PCR, lists solely in-frame clones and lacks some. The repertoire holds 95,000 to 150,000 clones, with roughly 75% as singletons. Sequencing was done on a sample of peripheral blood. The receptor source for this set is a man in his 60s with active or convalescent COVID-19.

The chain has TRBV28 and TRBJ1-2; D is unresolved. The CDR3 has 13 residues. Trimming shortened V by 4 bases and J by 3 bases, and 9 bases separated the two germline ends. Germline values: CDR1 MDHEN, CDR2 SYDVKM. CDR3 DNA sequence: TGTGCCAGCAGTTCGCGGCAGCACTATGGCTACACCTTC. This gives the protein CASSSRQHYGYTF.

This chain links TRBV19 with TRBJ2-3; 11 bases match TRBD2. The V gene end was trimmed by 3 bases and the J gene end by 5 bases; junction bases not matched to a gene: 13. This CDR3 contains 18 residues. Germline V gives CDR1 LNHDA, CDR2 SQIVND (reference sequence). The CDR3 sequence is CASSIKGLAARGVDTQYF. The CDR3 nucleotides read TGTGCCAGTAGTATTAAGGGACTAGCGGCCCGAGGGGTAGATACGCAGTATTTT.

The gene calls are TRBV9 and TRBJ2-2; 8 bases fit TRBD1. The trim removed 3 bases at V and 5 bases at J, leaving 6 bases unmatched. Germline V lookup: CDR1 SGDLS, CDR2 YYNGEE. The CDR3 loop spans 15 amino acids. Written as DNA, the CDR3 is TGTGCCAGCAGCGACATCGGACAGGGAACCGGGGAGCTGTTTTTT. Protein: CASSDIGQGTGELFF.

Of note for this clone: The sample contains more than one DNA sequence encoding this CDR3. The V call is TRBV18, the J call TRBJ2-5; no definite D call. Trimming removed 3 bases at V and 5 bases at J, with 10 bases between. CDR1 and CDR2 (germline): KGHSH, LQKENI. CDR3 length: 13 amino acids. CDR3 residues: CASSPAVQETQYF. CDR3 coding DNA: TGTGCCAGCTCACCCGCCGTACAGGAGACCCAGTACTTC.